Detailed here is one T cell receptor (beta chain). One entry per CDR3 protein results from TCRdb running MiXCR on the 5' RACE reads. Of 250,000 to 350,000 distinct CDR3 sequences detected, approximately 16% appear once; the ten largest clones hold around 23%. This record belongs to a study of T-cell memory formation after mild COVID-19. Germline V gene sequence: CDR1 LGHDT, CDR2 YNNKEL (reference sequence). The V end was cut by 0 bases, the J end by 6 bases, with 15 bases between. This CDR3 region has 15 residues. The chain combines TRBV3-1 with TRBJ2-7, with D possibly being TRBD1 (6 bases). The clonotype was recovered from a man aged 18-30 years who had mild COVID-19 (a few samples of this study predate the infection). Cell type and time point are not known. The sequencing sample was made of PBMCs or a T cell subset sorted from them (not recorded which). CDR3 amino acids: CASSQDSGTRGEQYF. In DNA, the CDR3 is TGTGCCAGCAGCCAAGACTCGGGGACAAGAGGCGAGCAGTACTTC.